The 17 T cell receptor beta chains below were found in one sample sequenced in a study of blood T cells in healthy people across ages. A J-beta primer mix and a sample-barcoded 5' primer were used in a second PCR of about 7 to 12 cycles. TCRdb re-called the 5' RACE reads through MiXCR, storing one row per CDR3 protein. Found here are about 1.1 million distinct CDR3 sequences, 35% to 40% of them singletons; the top ten hold roughly 13%. Sequences were obtained from blood. The origin of the receptors is a man between 18 and 35 years old in good health.

This clonotype was detected once. This rearrangement joins TRBV3-1 to TRBJ1-1; the D is unclear. In germline, CDR1 is LGHDT, CDR2 YNNKEL (reference sequence). The CDR3 is 13 amino acids. Deletions cut 0 bases from V and 12 bases from J, with 14 bases between. DNA of the CDR3: TGTGCCAGCAGCCAAGATCTGGCTTCCGAACCTTTCTTT. Protein sequence: CASSQDLASEPFF.

This rearrangement joins TRBV9 to TRBJ1-2, with D unresolved. This CDR3 has 16 residues. Trimming removed 2 bases from V and 6 bases from J, with 20 bases in between. CDR1 is SGDLS and CDR2 is YYNGEE in the germline V gene. CDR3 loop: CASSVESGSPSDGYTF. As DNA, the CDR3 is TGTGCCAGCAGCGTGGAGTCGGGTTCCCCTTCTGATGGCTACACCTTC.

The rearrangement joins TRBV10-3 to TRBJ2-7, with D perhaps matching TRBD2 (6 bases). This CDR3 is built from 15 residues. V lost 6 bases and J lost 1, with 16 bases in between. Germline CDR1 and CDR2: ENHRY and SYGVKD. This CDR3 reads CAIRPEAGSSYEQYF. CDR3 in DNA: TGTGCCATCAGGCCGGAGGCGGGGAGTTCCTACGAGCAGTACTTC.

The CDR3 here is CASSDQGSGNQPQHF. The CDR3 DNA sequence: TGTGCCAGCAGTGACCAGGGTTCTGGCAATCAGCCCCAGCATTTT. The chain couples TRBV2 to TRBJ1-5; the D gene is possibly TRBD1 (5 bases). In germline, CDR1 is SNHLY, CDR2 FYNNEI. CDR3 size: 15 residues. V was trimmed by 3 bases and J by 2 bases, leaving 11 bases between them.

There are a few counts of this clonotype. This CDR3 is CASSVGSGRYTF. DNA of the CDR3: TGTGCCAGCAGCGTAGGATCCGGGCGCTACACCTTC. The rearrangement joins TRBV9 to TRBJ1-2, with D unresolved. The CDR3 has 12 amino acids. V was pared by 0 bases and J by 9 bases, with 9 bases between. CDR1 and CDR2 from the germline V gene are SGDLS and YYNGEE.

The CDR3 DNA reads TGTGCCAGCAGTGTGCCGGGGGGAACTAATGAAAAACTGTTTTTT. This translates into CASSVPGGTNEKLFF. The gene calls are TRBV2 and TRBJ1-4; TRBD1 is a possible D gene (5 bases). Trimming took off 4 bases at V and 1 base at J, with 10 bases between the two ends. Germline CDR1 SNHLY, CDR2 FYNNEI. The length of the CDR3 is 15 residues.

V and J are TRBV20-1 and TRBJ2-1; D is possibly TRBD2 (6 bases). The CDR3 has 16 amino acids. V lost 3 bases to trimming and J lost 0 bases, with 15 bases between them. In germline, CDR1 is DFQATT, CDR2 SNEGSKA (reference sequence). The CDR3 region has the DNA TGCAGTGCTAGGGACACCCTCGGGAGCTCCTACAATGAGCAGTTCTTC. This codes for CSARDTLGSSYNEQFF.

This clonotype was detected only a few times. The V and J genes are TRBV20-1 and TRBJ2-7; tentative D call: TRBD1 (6 bases). The germline V and J ends were trimmed by 1 base and 3 bases, with 16 bases remaining between them. The germline V gene has CDR1 DFQATT and CDR2 SNEGSKA (reference sequence). The CDR3 runs 15 residues. DNA for the CDR3: TGCAGTGCTAGAGGCAGGGGATTGACCCGCTACGAGCAGTACTTC. Its protein is CSARGRGLTRYEQYF.

The CDR3 reads CASRQSDTQYF. Here the CDR3 DNA reads TGTGCCAGCCGACAGTCAGATACGCAGTATTTT. The chain is built from TRBV19 and TRBJ2-3; D perhaps matches TRBD1 (5 bases). Looked up from germline, CDR1 is LNHDA and CDR2 is SQIVND (reference sequence). CDR3 length equals 11 residues. Between the trimmed V and J ends, which lost 9 bases and 4 bases, there was a span of 8 bases. Full variable domain (missing parts from reference TRBV19 and TRBJ2-3): DGGITQSPKYLFRKEGQNVTLSCEQNLNHDAMYWYRQDPGQGLRLIYYSQIVNDFQKGDIAEGYSVSREKKESFPLTVTSAQKNPTAFYLCASRQSDTQYFGPGTRLTVL.

The chain links TRBV5-1 to TRBJ2-4; tentative D call: TRBD1 (7 bases). Germline CDR1 is SGHRS and CDR2 is YFSETQ. The ends were cut back, 4 bases at V and 13 bases at J, with 21 bases in the middle. This CDR3 has 14 amino acids. The CDR3 loop reads CASSTGDSTYGQYF. The CDR3 DNA reads TGCGCCAGCAGCACGGGGGACAGTACCTACGGGCAGTACTTC.

This clonotype was recorded at least ten times. V is TRBV5-1 and J is TRBJ1-5, with D unclear. V was pared by 3 bases and J by 5 bases, with 9 bases between. This CDR3 has 13 residues. CDR1 is SGHRS and CDR2 is YFSETQ in the germline V gene. CDR3 bases: TGCGCCAGCAGCTGGGAGGGCGATCAGCCCCAGCATTTT. This gives the protein CASSWEGDQPQHF.

The rearrangement links TRBV27 to TRBJ2-7; 9 bases line up with TRBD1. CDR1 is MNHEY and CDR2 is SMNVEV in the germline V gene (reference sequence). J gave up 2 bases and V 9 bases, and 17 bases lay outside the gene matches. CDR3 length: 17 amino acids. In DNA form, the CDR3 reads TGTGCCAGTCCCCCCTGTCGGGGACAGGGATTTCCCTACGAGCAGTACTTC. Amino acids: CASPPCRGQGFPYEQYF.

This clonotype was detected only a few times. V and J are TRBV3-1 and TRBJ1-1; D uncertain. Germline values: CDR1 LGHDT, CDR2 YNNKEL (reference sequence). This CDR3 is built from 16 residues. V was clipped by 1 base and J by 0 bases, with 12 bases between them. In nucleotides, the CDR3 is TGTGCCAGCAGCCAAGGCTGGCAGCTTATGAACACTGAAGCTTTCTTT. It yields the protein CASSQGWQLMNTEAFF.

The chain links TRBV9 to TRBJ1-6, with D possibly matching TRBD1 (6 bases). CDR1 is SGDLS and CDR2 is YYNGEE in the germline V gene. V lost 0 bases, J lost 6 bases, and 10 bases lay in between. The CDR3 sequence is 15 residues long. CDR3 bases: TGTGCCAGCAGCGTAGAAGGACAGATTAATTCACCCCTCCACTTT. Protein sequence: CASSVEGQINSPLHF.

The rearrangement links TRBV5-1 to TRBJ2-1; TRBD1 might be the D (6 bases). The germline V and J ends were trimmed by 7 bases and 13 bases, with 21 bases remaining between them. CDR1 is SGHRS, CDR2 YFSETQ, per germline. The CDR3 is 13 amino acids. The CDR3 region is CASGRDTKETQFF. The CDR3 coding sequence is TGCGCCAGCGGCCGGGACACCAAAGAGACCCAGTTCTTC.

This clonotype occurred a few times. This chain uses TRBV18 with TRBJ2-1, with TRBD1 matching over 7 bases. CDR3 size: 15 residues. V was clipped by 2 bases and J by 7 bases; unmatched bases: 8. CDR1 is KGHSH, CDR2 LQKENI, per germline. CDR3 sequence reads: CASSPEDRRSNEQFF. The CDR3 region has the DNA TGTGCCAGCTCACCAGAGGACAGGCGGAGTAATGAGCAGTTCTTC.

This CDR3 reads CASSYSAEQYF. Here the CDR3 DNA reads TGTGCCAGCAGTTACTCCGCCGAGCAGTACTTC. The chain couples TRBV6-2 or TRBV6-3 to TRBJ2-7; D is undetermined. V lost 0 bases and J 6 bases, leaving 3 bases between the germline ends. Germline V CDR1 and CDR2: MNHEY, SVGEGT. The CDR3 extends over 11 amino acids.